The sequence of this T cell receptor (beta chain) was determined in a study of beta chain features in type 1 diabetes. General study findings and limits: Type 1 diabetes patients had moderately but significantly shorter TCRB CDR3s in all four CD4+ subsets.

A note on this clone: The antigen is unknown.

The V gene lost 3 bases and the J gene lost 3 bases, with 13 bases spanning the gap. This CDR3 comprises 14 residues. Germline values: CDR1 SQVTM, CDR2 ANQGSEA. Expressed TCRB transcripts were sequenced after all isolated RNA was converted to cDNA. The repertoire was sequenced with immunoSEQ multiplex PCR; TCRdb's copy has only in-frame clones and lacks some. The sample has nearly 700,000 clones; around 15% are singletons. This clonotype originated in a man aged 18 to 29 with type 1 diabetes. The V and J genes are TRBV29-1 and TRBJ2-3, with D perhaps TRBD1 (6 bases). Material: naive CD4+ T cells from blood. The CDR3 spells CSVDGVTGTDTQYF. CDR3 in DNA: TGCAGCGTTGATGGGGTAACAGGGACAGATACGCAGTATTTT.